Each of the 12 T cell receptor beta chains below was sequenced from the same sample in a study of regulatory T cells in long-lasting Graves disease. Time point of the sample: newly diagnosed GD, antithyroid drugs for less than 3 months. TCR sequences were obtained from RNA taken from PBMCs. Construction of TCR beta libraries relied on iRepertoire HTBI primers and on Arm-PCR targeting CDR3 regions. Each CDR3 protein is one row after TCRdb ran MiXCR on the multiplex PCR reads. The data show roughly 420,000 distinct CDR3 sequences, 16% seen once. These data were also reused for a study on T cells in Graves' hyperthyroidism and ophthalmopathy.

This material consisted of peripheral blood mononuclear cells (PBMCs), taken at new diagnosis, from a patient treated with antithyroid drugs. These receptor sequences come from a woman in her twenties or thirties with Graves disease.

This clonotype appeared many times. The rearrangement joins TRBV5-1 to TRBJ1-1, with D hard to call. V gave up 0 bases and J gave up 0 bases, with 9 bases separating them. Germline V gives CDR1 SGHRS, CDR2 YFSETQ. This CDR3 contains 15 residues. For the CDR3, the DNA is TGCGCCAGCAGCTTGGCAGGCAGGATGAACACTGAAGCTTTCTTT. Translation gives CASSLAGRMNTEAFF.

The table lists this clonotype with a few counts. A read error is likely here: a far larger clone is one base away. The chain couples TRBV20-1 to TRBJ2-5; unclear D gene. The J call is uncertain, as TRBJ2-1 better fits the DNA end. This CDR3 contains 11 residues. Germline values: CDR1 DFQATT, CDR2 SNEGSKA (reference sequence). The CDR3 protein is CSVKTNNEQFF. CDR3 DNA: TGCAGTGTGAAGACAAACAATGAGCAGTTCTTC.

This clonotype was seen at least ten times. This chain's CDR3 is CASSSRLHTGELFF. The CDR3 DNA reads TGTGCCAGCAGCTCCCGACTCCACACCGGGGAGCTGTTTTTT. V and J are TRBV7-2 and TRBJ2-2; no clear D. CDR3 length: 14 residues. Per germline, CDR1 SGHTA and CDR2 FQGNSA. V was shortened by 4 bases and J by 3 bases, with 9 bases between the two germline ends.

This clonotype was recorded at least ten times. The rearrangement links TRBV12-3 or TRBV12-4 to TRBJ2-7, with 7 bases identical to TRBD2. The trim removed 3 bases at V and 0 bases at J, leaving 17 bases unmatched. CDR3 length: 19 residues. The CDR3 loop is CASSFSPGILAGFSYEQYF. CDR3 bases: TGTGCCAGCAGTTTCAGTCCGGGGATATTAGCGGGTTTCTCCTACGAGCAGTACTTC.

This clonotype was detected many times. V usage is TRBV20-1 and J usage is TRBJ1-1; TRBD1 matches 8 bases. V gave up 4 bases and J gave up 5 bases; unmatched junction bases: 9. The germline V gene has CDR1 DFQATT and CDR2 SNEGSKA (reference sequence). CDR3 size: 14 residues. The CDR3 DNA is TGCAGTGCTAATGACCCAGGGGGCGGAACTGAAGCTTTCTTT. This sequence encodes CSANDPGGGTEAFF.

This clonotype was seen only a few times. The chain recombines TRBV30 with TRBJ1-5; 7 bases align to TRBD1. The CDR3 spans 12 residues. The germline CDR1 and CDR2 sequences are GTSNPN and SVGIG (reference sequence). V lost 5 bases and J lost 6; bases outside the gene matches: 4. The CDR3 reads CAWSTGRQPQHF. In DNA form, the CDR3 reads TGTGCCTGGTCGACAGGGCGTCAGCCCCAGCATTTT.

In this sample, this clonotype turned up a few times. The V gene is TRBV20-1, the J gene TRBJ2-7; 9 bases are shared with TRBD2. CDR1 is DFQATT, CDR2 SNEGSKA, per germline (reference sequence). The V gene end was trimmed by 6 bases and the J gene end by 0 bases; junction bases not matched to a gene: 6. This CDR3 has 14 residues. CDR3 sequence reads: CSATAGGASYEQYF. As DNA, the CDR3 is TGCAGTGCGACAGCGGGAGGAGCCTCCTACGAGCAGTACTTC.

Only a few counts were recorded for this clonotype. The chain uses TRBV9 and TRBJ2-1; 10 nucleotides match TRBD2. The CDR3 covers 13 residues. V dropped 3 bases and J dropped 9; count of bases not matched to a gene: 3. Germline-derived CDR1 and CDR2 are SGDLS and YYNGEE. CDR3 DNA sequence: TGTGCCAGCAGCGCCAGCGGGGGGGGTGAGCAGTTCTTC. Amino acids: CASSASGGGEQFF.

The chain links TRBV5-1 to TRBJ1-5, with 9 bases lining up with TRBD1. Germline CDR1 and CDR2: SGHRS and YFSETQ. CDR3 length equals 17 residues. The J segment lost 0 bases and the V segment lost 4 bases, leaving 8 bases of the junction unmatched. The CDR3 region has the DNA TGCGCCAGCAGCAGGGGACAGGGCCTGCTTAGCAATCAGCCCCAGCATTTT. It translates to CASSRGQGLLSNQPQHF. The full variable domain, rest sourced from reference TRBV5-1 and TRBJ1-5, is KAGVTQTPRYLIKTRGQQVTLSCSPISGHRSVSWYQQTPGQGLQFLFEYFSETQRNKGNFPGRFSGRQFSNSRSEMNVSTLELGDSALYLCASSRGQGLLSNQPQHFGDGTRLSIL.

This chain connects TRBV6-1 to TRBJ2-5; 7 bases are shared with TRBD2. In germline, CDR1 is MNHNS, CDR2 SASEGT. Trimming at V came to 10 bases and at J to 0 bases, leaving 11 bases not matched to a gene. CDR3 length equals 15 residues. CDR3 bases: TGTGCCACACGCCGGGGGGAAGGGGACCAAGAGACCCAGTACTTC. Translated, it gives CATRRGEGDQETQYF.

This clonotype occurred many times. The gene calls are TRBV7-9 and TRBJ2-3; no firm D call. The better agreement between TRBJ2-5 and the DNA end casts doubt on the J call. Germline CDR1 is SEHNR and CDR2 is FQNEAQ (reference sequence). CDR3 length: 10 amino acids. The CDR3 bases are TGTGCCAGCAGCCCTAAGGCCCAGTACTTC. Protein: CASSPKAQYF.

As for this clonotype: A much bigger clone sits one base away, suggesting this may be a read error. The rearrangement links TRBV5-1 to TRBJ2-2; D possibly matches TRBD1 or TRBD2 (6 bases each). CDR1 and CDR2 from the germline V gene are SGHRS and YFSETQ. The CDR3 loop spans 15 amino acids. CDR3 DNA: TGCGCCAGCAGCTCGGGGGACACCGCTTCGAGGGAGCGGTTTTTT. It encodes CASSSGDTASRERFF.